A single sample is the source of the 26 T cell receptor beta chains below, sequenced in a study of Ad26.COV2.S vaccination and SARS-CoV-2 variants (TCRdb year 2021). Receptor libraries were prepared by the immunoSEQ multiplex PCR assay. Held by TCRdb, this immuneACCESS table contains in-frame sequences only and omits some clones. Under half of the omission traces to an unresolved V gene where checked; the cause of the rest is unknown. The sample table lists about 480,000 clones, about 83% of them with a count of one. Roughly 13% of the sample goes to the ten largest clones. The treatment or condition tag for this specimen amounts to: about 20 received Ad26.COV2.S at low or high dose, single or two shots; about 5 received placebo; per-sample allocation not given. Repertoires of vaccine and placebo recipients were sequenced from samples collected on day 63 after the first injection. The sequences come from peripheral blood, collected in a trial of Ad26.COV2.S vaccine versus placebo. These receptor sequences come from a person between 18 and 65 years old who received the Ad26.COV2.S COVID-19 vaccine or a placebo.

The chain is built from TRBV7-9 and TRBJ2-3; a weak D match, TRBD1 (5 bases). This CDR3 is built from 16 residues. Germline CDR1 is SEHNR and CDR2 is FQNEAQ (reference sequence). The ends were cut back, 3 bases at V and 4 bases at J, with 17 bases in the middle. For the CDR3, the DNA is TGTGCCAGCAGCTTGGGGCAGACTCCTGACCCAGATACGCAGTATTTT. Protein product: CASSLGQTPDPDTQYF.

This clone showed up just a few times. V and J are TRBV7-3 and TRBJ2-2; D is perhaps TRBD2 (5 bases). The CDR3 spans 13 residues. CDR1 and CDR2 (germline): SGHTA, FQGTGA. The V and J ends lost 3 bases and 5 bases respectively, with 7 bases between them. CDR3 sequence: CASSFGSTGELFF. As DNA, the CDR3 is TGTGCCAGCAGCTTTGGGAGTACCGGGGAGCTGTTTTTT.

This chain connects TRBV7-3 to TRBJ2-1; tentatively, D is TRBD2 (7 bases). From germline, CDR1 is SGHTA and CDR2 FQGTGA. The CDR3 covers 13 residues. V lost 0 bases, J lost 9 bases, and 9 bases lay in between. The CDR3 DNA reads TGTGCCAGCAGCTTAACGGGGGGGCCTGAGCAGTTCTTC. It translates to CASSLTGGPEQFF. The full variable domain, with the rest looked up from reference TRBV7-3 and TRBJ2-1, is GAGVSQTPSNKVTEKGKYVELRCDPISGHTALYWYRQSLGQGPEFLIYFQGTGAADDSGLPNDRFFAVRPEGSVSTLKIQRTERGDSAVYLCASSLTGGPEQFFGPGTRLTVL.

The CDR3 reads CASSPRAPPDDQPQHF. The CDR3, as DNA: TGTGCCAGCAGCCCCCGGGCGCCACCGGACGATCAGCCCCAGCATTTT. The genes are TRBV2 and TRBJ1-5; D remains ambiguous. Germline lookup yields CDR1 SNHLY and CDR2 FYNNEI. V was pared by 6 bases and J by 5 bases, with 20 bases between. The CDR3 has 16 residues.

This chain connects TRBV6-1 to TRBJ1-1, with 7 bases lining up with TRBD1. Trimming took 3 bases from V and 4 from J; bases not matched to a gene: 2. Per germline, CDR1 MNHNS and CDR2 SASEGT. CDR3 size: 13 residues. As DNA, the CDR3 is TGTGCCAGCAGTGACAGGGGGAGCACTGAAGCTTTCTTT. It encodes CASSDRGSTEAFF.

This chain connects TRBV6-2 or TRBV6-3 to TRBJ2-1; D is perhaps TRBD1 (5 bases). Germline lookup yields CDR1 MNHEY and CDR2 SVGEGT. V lost 6 bases and J 3 bases, leaving 12 bases between the germline ends. The CDR3 contains 14 residues. The CDR3 spells CASSFLGDYNEQFF. The CDR3 DNA follows: TGTGCCAGCAGCTTCTTAGGGGACTACAATGAGCAGTTCTTC.

In the case of this clone: One end of the junction fails to match germline, which may point to a read error. This chain connects TRBV28 to TRBJ2-1; the D gene could be TRBD1 or TRBD2 (5 bases each). The CDR3 loop spans 12 amino acids. CDR1 is MDHEN, CDR2 SYDVKM, per germline. The CDR3 DNA sequence: TGTGCCAGCAGCCCAGAACCGGGGCCGGGGCTCTTC. Its protein is CASSPEPGPGLF.

The genes are TRBV5-1 and TRBJ2-7; 10 nucleotides line up with TRBD2. Germline loops: CDR1 SGHRS, CDR2 YFSETQ. V gave up 1 base and J gave up 2 bases; unmatched junction bases: 3. The CDR3 spans 15 residues. CDR3 sequence (DNA): TGCGCCAGCAGCTTGACTAGCGGGGTCACCTACGAGCAGTACTTC. Protein sequence: CASSLTSGVTYEQYF.

The J gene is TRBJ2-1, the V gene TRBV5-4, with no clear D. This CDR3 spans 13 amino acids. Trimming left V 4 bases short and J 7 bases short, with 12 bases between. In germline, CDR1 is SGHNT, CDR2 YYREEE (reference sequence). CDR3 in amino acids: CASSPRVSNEQFF. The CDR3 bases are TGTGCCAGCAGCCCCCGGGTATCTAATGAGCAGTTCTTC. Looking up the rest from reference TRBV5-4 and TRBJ2-1 gives the full variable domain: ETGVTQSPTHLIKTRGQQVTLRCSSQSGHNTVSWYQQALGQGPQFIFQYYREEENGRGNFPPRFSGLQFPNYSSELNVNALELDDSALYLCASSPRVSNEQFFGPGTRLTVL.

In its sample, this clone was seen a few times. The rearrangement joins TRBV28 to TRBJ1-3; D remains unclear. The germline CDR1 and CDR2 sequences are MDHEN and SYDVKM. The CDR3 covers 15 residues. With 7 bases removed from V and 4 bases from J, the gap between germline ends came to 17 bases. The CDR3 region is CASMGGMVAGNTIYF. The CDR3 DNA follows: TGTGCCAGCATGGGAGGGATGGTAGCCGGAAACACCATATATTTT.

The chain has TRBV7-2 and TRBJ1-1; no clear D gene. Germline V gives CDR1 SGHTA, CDR2 FQGNSA. The V gene lost 3 bases and the J gene lost 2 bases, with 7 bases spanning the gap. This CDR3 has 13 amino acids. The CDR3 reads CASSLGFNTEAFF. The CDR3 bases are TGTGCCAGCAGCTTGGGGTTCAACACTGAAGCTTTCTTT.

J is TRBJ2-5 and V is TRBV30, with D perhaps assigned TRBD1 or TRBD2 (5 bases each). V shed 0 bases and J shed 2 bases, with 13 bases lying between them. This CDR3 is 15 amino acids long. Germline CDR1 and CDR2: GTSNPN and SVGIG (reference sequence). In DNA form, the CDR3 reads TGTGCCTGGAGTGTGTTATCGGGGCCGCAAGAGACCCAGTACTTC. It yields the protein CAWSVLSGPQETQYF.

In its sample, this clone was seen a few times. The rearrangement links TRBV27 to TRBJ1-1; no firm D call. CDR1 and CDR2 from the germline V gene are MNHEY and SMNVEV (reference sequence). V lost 5 bases and J 1 base, leaving 8 bases between the germline ends. There are 13 residues in the CDR3. CDR3 DNA: TGTGCCAGCAGTCCCCGGCAGAACACTGAAGCTTTCTTT. This sequence encodes CASSPRQNTEAFF.

This chain uses TRBV19 with TRBJ1-1, with 8 bases that match TRBD1. There are 13 residues in the CDR3. Germline loops: CDR1 LNHDA, CDR2 SQIVND (reference sequence). J lost 11 bases, V lost 7 bases, and 12 bases had no gene match. The CDR3 region has the DNA TGTGCCAGTACAAAGGACAGGGTCGGCGATGCTTTCTTT. Translated: CASTKDRVGDAFF.

V and J are TRBV29-1 and TRBJ1-1; 11 nucleotides agree with TRBD1. The CDR3 runs to 14 residues. CDR1 and CDR2 (germline): SQVTM, ANQGSEA. The J segment lost 4 bases and the V segment lost 6 bases, leaving 7 bases of the junction unmatched. CDR3 DNA: TGCAGCGTGGCCCGGACAGGGGGCGGCACTGAAGCTTTCTTT. Amino acid sequence: CSVARTGGGTEAFF.

The chain links TRBV6-1 to TRBJ2-7, with D perhaps given as TRBD1 or TRBD2 (6 bases each). Germline V gene lookup returns CDR1 MNHNS and CDR2 SASEGT. V was cut by 2 bases and J by 3 bases, with 11 bases left in between. This CDR3 has 14 residues. DNA for the CDR3: TGTGCCAGCAGTGAAATTGGGGGGCTCTACGAGCAGTACTTC. It codes for CASSEIGGLYEQYF.

This clone was recorded a few times. The rearrangement uses TRBV28 and TRBJ1-1, with 7 bases aligning to TRBD1. V lost 11 bases, J lost 3 bases, and 9 bases stayed unmatched. CDR1 is MDHEN, CDR2 SYDVKM, per germline. This CDR3 has 13 amino acids. As DNA, the CDR3 is TGTGCCCTACAACAGGGGTACGACACTGAAGCTTTCTTT. It yields the protein CALQQGYDTEAFF.

The J gene is TRBJ2-3, the V gene TRBV5-4; D is possibly TRBD1 (6 bases). V was trimmed by 4 bases and J by 9 bases, leaving 15 bases between them. Germline CDR1 is SGHNT and CDR2 is YYREEE (reference sequence). The CDR3 runs 13 residues. CDR3 region: CASSQPGVGTQYF. CDR3 DNA sequence: TGTGCCAGCAGCCAACCAGGGGTAGGGACGCAGTATTTT.

The chain is built from TRBV18 and TRBJ2-3, with D tentatively TRBD1 (6 bases). CDR1 is KGHSH and CDR2 is LQKENI in the germline V gene. The CDR3 is 14 residues long. V lost 3 bases and J lost 6, with 13 bases in between. The CDR3 loop is CASSPGTTPDTQYF. The CDR3 DNA is TGTGCCAGCTCACCCGGGACAACGCCGGATACGCAGTATTTT.

The chain recombines TRBV28 with TRBJ1-1; D perhaps matches TRBD1 (6 bases). Germline-derived CDR1 and CDR2 are MDHEN and SYDVKM. This CDR3 contains 13 residues. Trimming pared 8 bases from V and 1 base from J, leaving 11 bases between. CDR3 residues: CASQQGRNTEAFF. The CDR3 DNA is TGTGCCAGCCAACAGGGAAGGAACACTGAAGCTTTCTTT.

A word on this clone: Other DNA sequences from this sample encode an identical CDR3 as well. The rearrangement uses TRBV7-2 and TRBJ2-1; tentative D call: TRBD2 (6 bases). CDR3 length equals 15 residues. Germline V gives CDR1 SGHTA, CDR2 FQGNSA. Trimming shortened V by 0 bases and J by 1 base, and 7 bases separated the two germline ends. The CDR3, as DNA: TGTGCCAGCAGCTTAGCACGGGGGTCCTACAATGAGCAGTTCTTC. It translates to CASSLARGSYNEQFF.

The V and J genes are TRBV5-8 and TRBJ2-1, with TRBD1 as a possible D gene (5 bases). The germline gives CDR1 SGHTS, CDR2 YDEGEE. CDR3 length: 14 amino acids. V lost 0 bases and J 9 bases, leaving 13 bases between the germline ends. This CDR3 is CASSLGQGLGEQFF. Here the CDR3 DNA reads TGTGCCAGCAGCTTGGGGCAGGGTTTAGGTGAGCAGTTCTTC.

V usage is TRBV5-6 and J usage is TRBJ1-1, with TRBD1 as a possible D gene (5 bases). Trimming shortened V by 2 bases and J by 4 bases, and 24 bases separated the two germline ends. Germline V gene data show CDR1 as SGHDT and CDR2 as YYEEEE. The CDR3 loop spans 18 amino acids. CDR3 DNA: TGTGCCAGCAGCTTCCAGGCCAGTCCGAGGCAGGGAGGCACTGAAGCTTTCTTT. This translates into CASSFQASPRQGGTEAFF. Using reference TRBV5-6 and TRBJ1-1 for the parts outside the CDR3, the full variable domain is DAGVTQSPTHLIKTRGQQVTLRCSPKSGHDTVSWYQQALGQGPQFIFQYYEEEERQRGNFPDRFSGHQFPNYSSELNVNALLLGDSALYLCASSFQASPRQGGTEAFFGQGTRLTVV.

In the case of this clone: Other DNA sequences in this specimen translate into the identical CDR3. The rearrangement uses TRBV19 and TRBJ2-2; maybe TRBD1 (6 bases). This CDR3 contains 13 residues. V was cut by 6 bases and J by 1 base, with 6 bases left in between. CDR1 and CDR2 (germline): LNHDA, SQIVND (reference sequence). CDR3 residues: CASRTGNTGELFF. The CDR3 region has the DNA TGTGCCAGTAGGACAGGGAACACCGGGGAGCTGTTTTTT. The full variable domain, its missing parts supplied by reference TRBV19 and TRBJ2-2, is DGGITQSPKYLFRKEGQNVTLSCEQNLNHDAMYWYRQDPGQGLRLIYYSQIVNDFQKGDIAEGYSVSREKKESFPLTVTSAQKNPTAFYLCASRTGNTGELFFGEGSRLTVL.

The chain employs TRBV7-6 and TRBJ2-2; no firm D call. The CDR3 is 16 residues long. Trimming left V 1 base short and J 0 bases short, with 9 bases between. Germline-derived CDR1 and CDR2 are SGHVS and FNYEAQ. The CDR3 DNA reads as TGTGCCAGCAGCTTAGTGTCCACCTCGAACACCGGGGAGCTGTTTTTT. This sequence encodes CASSLVSTSNTGELFF.

This clone was seen only a few times. V and J are TRBV7-3 and TRBJ1-1; D is perhaps TRBD1 (5 bases). V was clipped by 5 bases and J by 5 bases, with 18 bases between them. The CDR3 is 15 residues long. Germline CDR1 reads SGHTA; CDR2 reads FQGTGA. The CDR3 region is CASSQGRGIPTEAFF. CDR3 nucleotide sequence: TGTGCCAGCAGCCAGGGTCGAGGCATTCCGACTGAAGCTTTCTTT.